The 24 T cell receptor beta chains in this list originate from one sample, sequenced in a study of cytomegalovirus exposure and HLA in healthy donors. Primers for the PCR totalled 60 Vbeta and 13 Jbeta. Here immunoSEQ multiplex PCR was the method, and the copy in TCRdb shows in-frame clones only, minus some. Of some 130,000 clones in the sample, roughly 79% are singletons; the top ten hold about 3.4%. Input material: PBMCs. The receptors derive from a man aged 25 to 40 in good health and CMV-seronegative.

The chain carries TRBV5-4 and TRBJ2-5; TRBD1 agrees at 7 bases. The CDR3 loop spans 16 amino acids. Per germline, CDR1 SGHNT and CDR2 YYREEE (reference sequence). J was trimmed by 1 base and V by 2 bases; bases with no gene match: 8. CDR3 DNA sequence: TGTGCCAGCAGCTTAGGGGACAGCCTTCTCCAAGAGACCCAGTACTTC. Its translation: CASSLGDSLLQETQYF.

This clone was picked up one time. V usage is TRBV12-1 and J usage is TRBJ2-1; the DNA was not used to check the table's D call, TRBD1. TRBV12-1 is a known pseudogene. The CDR3 has 20 amino acids. CDR3: CASSFLIMLEGARFWHEQFF. In DNA form, the CDR3 reads TGTGCCAGCAGCTTTCTGATTATGTTAGAGGGGGCCCGATTTTGGCATGAGCAGTTCTTC.

The table lists this clone with a count of one. V and J are TRBV29-1 and TRBJ2-1; 12 positions agree with TRBD2. The CDR3 length is 17 residues. CDR1 and CDR2 from the germline V gene are SQVTM and ANQGSEA. V shed 0 bases and J 4 bases; nucleotides not matched to a gene: 7. The CDR3 loop reads CSVEDGSTSGGYNEQFF. CDR3 DNA: TGCAGCGTTGAAGATGGGTCTACTAGCGGGGGGTACAATGAGCAGTTCTTC.

This chain connects TRBV6-6 to TRBJ2-7; 7 positions agree with TRBD2. Germline CDR1 MNHNY, CDR2 SVGAGI (reference sequence). The CDR3 has 14 amino acids. Trimming removed 2 bases from V and 6 bases from J; junction bases left unmatched: 7. CDR3: CASSYVTSLPEQYF. In nucleotides, the CDR3 is TGTGCCAGCAGTTACGTGACTAGCCTTCCCGAGCAGTACTTC.

The rearrangement links TRBV6-6 to TRBJ2-7; D might be TRBD1 (7 bases). V was shortened by 5 bases and J by 4 bases, with 18 bases between the two germline ends. This CDR3 is 15 amino acids long. Germline CDR1 and CDR2: MNHNY and SVGAGI (reference sequence). CDR3 sequence (DNA): TGTGCCAGCAGTGGACAGGAATCGGAGGGATACGAGCAGTACTTC. Its translation is CASSGQESEGYEQYF.

The V call is TRBV28, the J call TRBJ1-2; 7 nucleotides line up with TRBD1. The CDR3 is made up of 16 amino acids. V dropped 6 bases and J dropped 2; count of bases not matched to a gene: 12. Germline-derived CDR1 and CDR2 are MDHEN and SYDVKM. The CDR3 bases are TGTGCCAGCAGATCGCCGGGACAGCTTGGGAACTATGGCTACACCTTC. Its protein is CASRSPGQLGNYGYTF.

Points on this clone: Other DNA sequences from this sample encode an identical CDR3 as well. The chain has TRBV5-1 and TRBJ1-1; no clear D gene. The CDR3 extends over 14 amino acids. Looked up from germline, CDR1 is SGHRS and CDR2 is YFSETQ. Trimming shortened V by 0 bases and J by 1 base, and 7 bases separated the two germline ends. The CDR3 is CASSLEQTNTEAFF. The CDR3 nucleotides are TGCGCCAGCAGCTTGGAACAGACGAACACTGAAGCTTTCTTT.

This clone was detected only once. The conserved final phenylalanine or tryptophan is absent from the CDR3, which likely points to a read error. It is unclear where the CDR3 begins or ends on the DNA, so no DNA is shown, and the CDR3 is as TCRdb lists it. This rearrangement joins TRBV6-1 to TRBJ1-1. Per the germline V gene, CDR1 is MNHNS and CDR2 is SASEGT. The CDR3 length equals 15 residues, ends included. CDR3 region: CASRERAGKGTEALV.

The chain links TRBV4-2 to TRBJ2-1; a possible D gene is TRBD2 (6 bases). The ends were cut back, 5 bases at V and 8 bases at J, with 22 bases in the middle. Germline values: CDR1 LGHNA, CDR2 YNFKEQ. The CDR3 runs to 16 residues. The CDR3 protein is CASSTSDYGEDHEQFF. The DNA for the CDR3 is TGTGCCAGCAGCACCTCGGACTATGGTGAGGATCATGAGCAGTTCTTC.

The genes are TRBV30 and TRBJ1-2; D unclear. Trimming removed 3 bases from V and 2 bases from J, with 7 bases in between. Germline V lookup: CDR1 GTSNPN, CDR2 SVGIG (reference sequence). This CDR3 has 12 residues. The CDR3 protein is CAWSFRNYGYTF. CDR3 nucleotide sequence: TGTGCCTGGAGCTTCAGGAACTATGGCTACACCTTC.

The chain uses TRBV7-9 and TRBJ2-2; 7 bases are a match to TRBD1. V shed 5 bases and J 3 bases; nucleotides not matched to a gene: 3. CDR3 size: 14 residues. Germline values: CDR1 SEHNR, CDR2 FQNEAQ (reference sequence). CDR3 in DNA: TGTGCCAGCAGCAACAGGGGCCACACCGGGGAGCTGTTTTTT. Translated: CASSNRGHTGELFF.

The chain links TRBV2 to TRBJ1-2, with 11 nucleotides matching TRBD1. The CDR3 spans 14 residues. After removal of 4 bases from V and 4 bases from J, the junction contained 2 bases not matched to a gene. CDR1 is SNHLY and CDR2 is FYNNEI in the germline V gene. This CDR3 is CASSAGTGGYGYTF. In DNA, the CDR3 is TGTGCCAGCAGTGCCGGGACAGGGGGCTATGGCTACACCTTC.

This clone has just one count. V and J are TRBV19 and TRBJ1-1, with D unclear. CDR1 and CDR2 from the germline V gene are LNHDA and SQIVND (reference sequence). The CDR3 loop spans 11 amino acids. Trimming pared 8 bases from V and 5 bases from J, leaving 9 bases between. DNA of the CDR3: TGTGCCAGTGAGGAGGAGACTGAAGCTTTCTTT. This gives the protein CASEEETEAFF.

In this sample, this clone turned up a few times. The J gene is TRBJ1-5, the V gene TRBV5-1; 7 positions match TRBD1. The germline V gene has CDR1 SGHRS and CDR2 YFSETQ. After removal of 0 bases from V and 1 base from J, the junction contained 10 bases not matched to a gene. The CDR3 loop spans 18 amino acids. The CDR3 reads CASSLGPRQGRSNQPQHF. CDR3 coding DNA: TGCGCCAGCAGCTTGGGTCCTCGACAGGGCAGGAGCAATCAGCCCCAGCATTTT. The full variable domain, its missing parts supplied by reference TRBV5-1 and TRBJ1-5, is KAGVTQTPRYLIKTRGQQVTLSCSPISGHRSVSWYQQTPGQGLQFLFEYFSETQRNKGNFPGRFSGRQFSNSRSEMNVSTLELGDSALYLCASSLGPRQGRSNQPQHFGDGTRLSIL.

This chain links TRBV27 with TRBJ2-5; the match to TRBD1 covers 9 bases. This CDR3 has 14 amino acids. V gave up 6 bases and J gave up 5 bases; unmatched junction bases: 7. Germline lookup yields CDR1 MNHEY and CDR2 SMNVEV (reference sequence). The CDR3 coding sequence is TGTGCCAGCAGGGTGGGGACAGGGATGGAGACCCAGTACTTC. Encoded protein: CASRVGTGMETQYF.

The rearrangement uses TRBV27 and TRBJ2-2; D uncertain. The CDR3 is 16 residues long. V was pared by 2 bases and J by 4 bases, with 14 bases between. CDR1 MNHEY and CDR2 SMNVEV come from the germline V gene (reference sequence). The CDR3 region has the DNA TGTGCCAGCAGTTTAATAGCTTTTCCGGGCACCGGGGAGCTGTTTTTT. It translates to CASSLIAFPGTGELFF.

The chain uses TRBV27 and TRBJ2-5; 7 nucleotides agree with TRBD2. The CDR3 is 15 amino acids. Germline V gives CDR1 MNHEY, CDR2 SMNVEV (reference sequence). Losses at the gene ends were 0 bases for V and 2 bases for J; bases not matched to a gene: 3. For the CDR3, the DNA is TGTGCCAGCAGTTTATCCAGCGGGAAACAAGAGACCCAGTACTTC. This translates into CASSLSSGKQETQYF.

The V call is TRBV10-3, the J call TRBJ2-1, with 9 bases lining up with TRBD2. In germline, CDR1 is ENHRY, CDR2 SYGVKD. This CDR3 is 15 amino acids long. Trimming took 7 bases from V and 8 from J; bases not matched to a gene: 12. CDR3 nucleotide sequence: TGTGCCATCACCGCGGGAGGGTTTCAAAGCGATGAGCAGTTCTTC. Its translation is CAITAGGFQSDEQFF.

The CDR3 DNA reads as TGTGCCAGCAGTTCCGGTGTCAGGGGGCGCACAGATACGCAGTATTTT. Protein product: CASSSGVRGRTDTQYF. This chain connects TRBV27 to TRBJ2-3; 8 positions agree with TRBD1. The germline V gene has CDR1 MNHEY and CDR2 SMNVEV (reference sequence). V was pared by 4 bases and J by 1 base, with 7 bases of the junction left unmatched. The CDR3 has 16 residues.

The V call is TRBV30, the J call TRBJ2-7, with a weak D call TRBD1 (6 bases). Trimming removed 2 bases at V and 3 bases at J, with 20 bases between. The CDR3 contains 16 residues. Germline lookup yields CDR1 GTSNPN and CDR2 SVGIG (reference sequence). DNA for the CDR3: TGTGCCTGGAGTACCCCAGGGGCCGCCAGGGGCTACGAGCAGTACTTC. This encodes CAWSTPGAARGYEQYF.

This chain links TRBV7-8 with TRBJ1-3; no firm D call. From germline, CDR1 is SGHVS and CDR2 FQNEAQ. Deletions cut 2 bases from V and 4 bases from J, with 6 bases between. The CDR3 runs 13 residues. The CDR3 loop reads CASSLSRGNTIYF. CDR3 nucleotide sequence: TGTGCCAGCAGCTTATCCAGAGGAAACACCATATATTTT.

The chain employs TRBV7-3 and TRBJ2-1, with a tentative D call TRBD1 (6 bases). V was trimmed by 5 bases and J by 5 bases, leaving 13 bases between them. Germline V CDR1 and CDR2: SGHTA, FQGTGA. The CDR3 extends over 14 amino acids. The chain's CDR3 is CASSHSDSDNEQFF. In DNA, the CDR3 is TGTGCCAGCAGCCACTCGGACAGCGACAATGAGCAGTTCTTC.

The V gene is TRBV7-9, the J gene TRBJ2-1; maybe TRBD1 (5 bases). The V gene's germline CDR1 is SEHNR and CDR2 FQNEAQ (reference sequence). This CDR3 contains 15 residues. With 5 bases removed from V and 4 bases from J, the gap between germline ends came to 15 bases. CDR3 in DNA: TGTGCCAGCAGCACGGACAACCCACGGTACAATGAGCAGTTCTTC. This translates into CASSTDNPRYNEQFF.

The genes are TRBV30 and TRBJ2-7; 8 bases align to TRBD1. The CDR3 extends over 14 amino acids. Germline V gene lookup returns CDR1 GTSNPN and CDR2 SVGIG (reference sequence). Trimming removed 3 bases from V and 6 bases from J; junction bases left unmatched: 10. CDR3 in amino acids: CAWRTQGGSREQYF. CDR3 DNA: TGTGCCTGGAGGACACAGGGGGGATCGCGCGAGCAGTACTTC. Full variable domain (missing parts from reference TRBV30 and TRBJ2-7): SQTIHQWPATLVQPVGSPLSLECTVEGTSNPNLYWYRQAAGRGLQLLFYSVGIGQISSEVPQNLSASRPQDRQFILSSKKLLLSDSGFYLCAWRTQGGSREQYFGPGTRLTVT.